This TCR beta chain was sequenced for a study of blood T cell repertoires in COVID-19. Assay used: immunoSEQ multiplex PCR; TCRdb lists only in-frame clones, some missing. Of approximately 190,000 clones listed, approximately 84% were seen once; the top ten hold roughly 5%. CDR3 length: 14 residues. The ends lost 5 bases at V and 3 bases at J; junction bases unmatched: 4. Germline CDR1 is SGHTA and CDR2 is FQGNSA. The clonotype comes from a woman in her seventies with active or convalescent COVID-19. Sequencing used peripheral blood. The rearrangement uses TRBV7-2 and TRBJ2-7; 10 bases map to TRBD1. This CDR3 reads CASSGQGGFYEQYF. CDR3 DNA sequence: TGTGCCAGCAGCGGACAGGGGGGGTTCTACGAGCAGTACTTC.